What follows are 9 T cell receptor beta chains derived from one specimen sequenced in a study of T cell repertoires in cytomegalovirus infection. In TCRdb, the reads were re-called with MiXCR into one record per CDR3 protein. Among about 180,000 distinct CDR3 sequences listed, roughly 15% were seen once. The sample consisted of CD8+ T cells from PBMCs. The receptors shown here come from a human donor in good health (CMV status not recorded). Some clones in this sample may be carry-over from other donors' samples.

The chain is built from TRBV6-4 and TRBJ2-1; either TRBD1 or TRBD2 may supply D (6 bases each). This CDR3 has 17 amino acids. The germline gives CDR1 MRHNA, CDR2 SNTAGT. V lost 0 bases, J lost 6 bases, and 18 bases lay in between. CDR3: CASSDSVGGGSGNEQFF. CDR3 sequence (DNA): TGTGCCAGCAGTGACTCGGTTGGAGGGGGGTCGGGCAATGAGCAGTTCTTC.

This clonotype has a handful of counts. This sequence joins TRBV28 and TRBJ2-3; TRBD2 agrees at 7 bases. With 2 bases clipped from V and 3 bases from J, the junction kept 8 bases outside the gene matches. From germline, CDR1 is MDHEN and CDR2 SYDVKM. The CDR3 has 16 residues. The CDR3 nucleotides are TGTGCCAGCAGTTTACTCCGAGCGGGGACTACAGATACGCAGTATTTT. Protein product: CASSLLRAGTTDTQYF.

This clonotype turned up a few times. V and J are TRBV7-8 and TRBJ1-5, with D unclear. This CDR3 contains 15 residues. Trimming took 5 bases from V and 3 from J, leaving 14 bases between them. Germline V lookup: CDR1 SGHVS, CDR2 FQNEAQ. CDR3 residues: CASSVTPGLNQPQHF. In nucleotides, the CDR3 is TGTGCCAGCAGCGTGACCCCGGGCCTCAATCAGCCCCAGCATTTT. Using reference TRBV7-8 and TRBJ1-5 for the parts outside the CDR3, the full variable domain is GAGVSQSPRYKVAKRGQDVALRCDPISGHVSLFWYQQALGQGPEFLTYFQNEAQLDKSGLPSDRFFAERPEGSVSTLKIQRTQQEDSAVYLCASSVTPGLNQPQHFGDGTRLSIL.

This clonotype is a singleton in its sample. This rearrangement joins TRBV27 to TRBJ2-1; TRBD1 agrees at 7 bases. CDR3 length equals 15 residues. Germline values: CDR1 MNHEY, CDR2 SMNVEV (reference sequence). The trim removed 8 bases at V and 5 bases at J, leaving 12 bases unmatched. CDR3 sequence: CASRPFGTANNEQFF. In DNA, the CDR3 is TGTGCCAGCCGTCCGTTCGGGACAGCCAACAATGAGCAGTTCTTC.

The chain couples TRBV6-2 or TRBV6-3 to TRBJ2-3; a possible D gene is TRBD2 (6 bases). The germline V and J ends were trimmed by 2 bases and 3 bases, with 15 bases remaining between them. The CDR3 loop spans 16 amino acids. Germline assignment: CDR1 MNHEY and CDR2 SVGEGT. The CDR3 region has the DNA TGTGCCAGCAGTTACACCCTGTGGAGGGCAACAGATACGCAGTATTTT. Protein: CASSYTLWRATDTQYF.

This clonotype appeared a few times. The CDR3 loop is CASSQVMSTYSTDTQYF. CDR3 nucleotides: TGTGCCAGCAGCCAAGTTATGTCCACTTACAGCACAGATACGCAGTATTTT. J is TRBJ2-3 and V is TRBV14; D remains unclear. The V and J ends lost 1 base and 0 bases respectively, with 14 bases between them. Germline loops: CDR1 SGHDN, CDR2 FVKESK. The CDR3 is 17 residues long.

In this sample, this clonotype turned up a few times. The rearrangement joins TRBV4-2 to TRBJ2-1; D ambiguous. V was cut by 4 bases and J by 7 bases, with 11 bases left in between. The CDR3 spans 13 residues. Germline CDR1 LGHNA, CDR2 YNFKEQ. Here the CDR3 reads CASSLEDANEQFF. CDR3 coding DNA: TGTGCCAGCAGCCTCGAGGACGCGAATGAGCAGTTCTTC.

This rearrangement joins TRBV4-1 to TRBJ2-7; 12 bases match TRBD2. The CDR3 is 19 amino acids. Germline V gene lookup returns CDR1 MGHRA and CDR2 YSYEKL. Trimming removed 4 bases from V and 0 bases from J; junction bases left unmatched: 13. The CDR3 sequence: CASSLLTSGGPRFSYEQYF. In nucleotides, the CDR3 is TGCGCCAGCAGCCTCTTGACTAGCGGGGGACCTCGCTTCTCCTACGAGCAGTACTTC.

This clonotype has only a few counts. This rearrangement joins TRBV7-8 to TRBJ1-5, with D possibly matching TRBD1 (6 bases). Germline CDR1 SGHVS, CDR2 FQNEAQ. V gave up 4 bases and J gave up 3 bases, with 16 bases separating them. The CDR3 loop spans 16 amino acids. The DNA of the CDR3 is TGTGCCAGCAGCTCAAATTTAGGGGGTTACAATCAGCCCCAGCATTTT. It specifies CASSSNLGGYNQPQHF.